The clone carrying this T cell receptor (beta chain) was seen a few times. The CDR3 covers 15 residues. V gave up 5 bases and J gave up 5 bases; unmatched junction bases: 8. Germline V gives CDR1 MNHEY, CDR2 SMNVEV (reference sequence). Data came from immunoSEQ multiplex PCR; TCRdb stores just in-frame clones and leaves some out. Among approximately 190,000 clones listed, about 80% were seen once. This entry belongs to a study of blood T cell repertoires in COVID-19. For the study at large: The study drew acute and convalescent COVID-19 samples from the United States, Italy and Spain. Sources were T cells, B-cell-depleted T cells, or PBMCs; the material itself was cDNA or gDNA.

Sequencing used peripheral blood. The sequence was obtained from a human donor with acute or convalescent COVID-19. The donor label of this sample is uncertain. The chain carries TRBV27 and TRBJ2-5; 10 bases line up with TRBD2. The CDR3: CASSPEREGRETQYF. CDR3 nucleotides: TGTGCCAGCAGTCCCGAGCGGGAGGGCAGGGAGACCCAGTACTTC.